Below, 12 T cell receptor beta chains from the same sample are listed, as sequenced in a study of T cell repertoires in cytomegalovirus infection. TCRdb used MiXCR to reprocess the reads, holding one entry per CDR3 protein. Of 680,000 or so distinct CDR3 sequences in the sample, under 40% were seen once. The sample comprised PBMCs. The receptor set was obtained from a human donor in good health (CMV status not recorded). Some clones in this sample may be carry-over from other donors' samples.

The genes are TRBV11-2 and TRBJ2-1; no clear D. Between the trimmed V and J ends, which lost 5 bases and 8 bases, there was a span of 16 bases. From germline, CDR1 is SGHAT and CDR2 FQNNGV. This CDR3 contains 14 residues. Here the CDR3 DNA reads TGTGCCAGCAGCCCAACCGCTGGGCACTATGAGCAGTTCTTC. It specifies CASSPTAGHYEQFF.

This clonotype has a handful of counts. The CDR3 region has the DNA TGTGCCAGCAGCCCGGGTTGGGGGTCCAATGAGCAGTTCTTC. Residues: CASSPGWGSNEQFF. The rearrangement joins TRBV7-9 to TRBJ2-1; perhaps D is TRBD1 or TRBD2 (5 bases each). The CDR3 length is 14 residues. Trimming removed 5 bases at V and 6 bases at J, with 14 bases between. The V gene's germline CDR1 is SEHNR and CDR2 FQNEAQ (reference sequence).

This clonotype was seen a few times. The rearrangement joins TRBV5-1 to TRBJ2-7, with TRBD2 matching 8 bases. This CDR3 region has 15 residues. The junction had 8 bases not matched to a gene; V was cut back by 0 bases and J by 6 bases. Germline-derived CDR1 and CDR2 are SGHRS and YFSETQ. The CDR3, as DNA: TGCGCCAGCAGCTTGGACGGGAGGGAAAGCGGCGAGCAGTACTTC. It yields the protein CASSLDGRESGEQYF.

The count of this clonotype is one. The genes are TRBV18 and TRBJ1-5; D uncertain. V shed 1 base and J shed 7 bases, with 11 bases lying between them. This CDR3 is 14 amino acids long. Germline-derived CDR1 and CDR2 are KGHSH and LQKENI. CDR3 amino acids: CASSPLGDGQPQHF. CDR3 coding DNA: TGTGCCAGCTCACCACTCGGGGATGGCCAGCCCCAGCATTTT.

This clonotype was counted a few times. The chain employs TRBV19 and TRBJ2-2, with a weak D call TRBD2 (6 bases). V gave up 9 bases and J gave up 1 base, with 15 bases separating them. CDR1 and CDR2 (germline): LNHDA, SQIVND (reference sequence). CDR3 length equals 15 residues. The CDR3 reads CASHRDSMNTGELFF. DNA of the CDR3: TGTGCCAGCCATAGGGACTCAATGAACACCGGGGAGCTGTTTTTT. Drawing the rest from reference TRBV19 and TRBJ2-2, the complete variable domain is DGGITQSPKYLFRKEGQNVTLSCEQNLNHDAMYWYRQDPGQGLRLIYYSQIVNDFQKGDIAEGYSVSREKKESFPLTVTSAQKNPTAFYLCASHRDSMNTGELFFGEGSRLTVL.

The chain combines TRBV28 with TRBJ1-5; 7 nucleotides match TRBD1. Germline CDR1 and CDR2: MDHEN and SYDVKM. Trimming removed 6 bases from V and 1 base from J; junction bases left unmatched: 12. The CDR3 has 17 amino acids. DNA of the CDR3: TGTGCCAGCAGGGCAGAGACCACAGGGGTGAGCAATCAGCCCCAGCATTTT. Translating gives CASRAETTGVSNQPQHF.

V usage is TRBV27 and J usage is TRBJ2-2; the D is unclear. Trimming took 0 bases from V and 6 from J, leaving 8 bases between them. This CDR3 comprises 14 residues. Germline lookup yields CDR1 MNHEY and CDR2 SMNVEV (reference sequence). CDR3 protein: CASSLSFFSGELFF. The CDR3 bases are TGTGCCAGCAGTTTATCCTTCTTCTCCGGGGAGCTGTTTTTT.

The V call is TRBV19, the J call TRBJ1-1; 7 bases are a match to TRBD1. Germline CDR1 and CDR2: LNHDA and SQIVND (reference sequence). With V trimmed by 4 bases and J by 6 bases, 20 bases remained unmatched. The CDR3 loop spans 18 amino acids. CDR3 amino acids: CASSRAGTAASTMAEAFF. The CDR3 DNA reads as TGTGCCAGTAGTAGAGCCGGGACAGCGGCGTCTACCATGGCTGAAGCTTTCTTT.

The CDR3 sequence: CASSQDIGLQNEQFF. In DNA, the CDR3 is TGTGCCAGCAGCCAAGATATCGGACTCCAAAATGAGCAGTTCTTC. The rearrangement uses TRBV14 and TRBJ2-1; tentative D call: TRBD2 (5 bases). The V gene's germline CDR1 is SGHDN and CDR2 FVKESK. V was shortened by 0 bases and J by 7 bases, with 13 bases between the two germline ends. This CDR3 region has 15 residues.

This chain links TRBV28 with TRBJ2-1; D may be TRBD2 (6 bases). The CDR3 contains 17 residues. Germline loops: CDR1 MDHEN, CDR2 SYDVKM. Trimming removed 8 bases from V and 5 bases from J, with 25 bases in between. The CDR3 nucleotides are TGTGCCAGCTGTCCAATGCGACTGGGCGGGGCGGACAATGAGCAGTTCTTC. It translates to CASCPMRLGGADNEQFF.

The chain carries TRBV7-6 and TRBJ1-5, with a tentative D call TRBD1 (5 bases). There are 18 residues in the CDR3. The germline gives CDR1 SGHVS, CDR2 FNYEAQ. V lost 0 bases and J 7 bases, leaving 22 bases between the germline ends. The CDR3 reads CASSLAGEGTRRKQPQHF. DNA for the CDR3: TGTGCCAGCAGCTTAGCAGGGGAGGGGACTCGGAGGAAACAGCCCCAGCATTTT.

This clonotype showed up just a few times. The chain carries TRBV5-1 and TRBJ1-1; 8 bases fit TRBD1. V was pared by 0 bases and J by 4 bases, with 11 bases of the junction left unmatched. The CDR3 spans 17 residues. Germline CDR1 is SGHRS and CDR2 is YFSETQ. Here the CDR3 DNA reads TGCGCCAGCAGCTTGGGTTCAAGGACAGGGCAGGTCACTGAAGCTTTCTTT. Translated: CASSLGSRTGQVTEAFF.